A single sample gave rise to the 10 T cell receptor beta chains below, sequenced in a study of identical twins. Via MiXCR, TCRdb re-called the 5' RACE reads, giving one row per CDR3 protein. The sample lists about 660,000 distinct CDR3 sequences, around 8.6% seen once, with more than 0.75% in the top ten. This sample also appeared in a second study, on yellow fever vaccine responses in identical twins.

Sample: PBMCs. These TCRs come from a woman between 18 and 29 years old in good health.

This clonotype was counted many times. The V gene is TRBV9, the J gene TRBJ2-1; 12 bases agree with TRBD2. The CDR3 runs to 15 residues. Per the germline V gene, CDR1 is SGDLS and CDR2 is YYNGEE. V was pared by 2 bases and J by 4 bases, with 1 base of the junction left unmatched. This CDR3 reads CASSVGTSGYNEQFF. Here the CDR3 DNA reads TGTGCCAGCAGCGTGGGGACTAGCGGGTACAATGAGCAGTTCTTC.

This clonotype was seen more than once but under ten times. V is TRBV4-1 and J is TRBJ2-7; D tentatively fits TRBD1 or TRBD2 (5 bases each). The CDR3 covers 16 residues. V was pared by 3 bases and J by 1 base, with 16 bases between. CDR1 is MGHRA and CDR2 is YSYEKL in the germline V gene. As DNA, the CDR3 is TGCGCCAGCAGCCAGGCATGGGGCAGGGAGTCCTACGAGCAGTACTTC. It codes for CASSQAWGRESYEQYF.

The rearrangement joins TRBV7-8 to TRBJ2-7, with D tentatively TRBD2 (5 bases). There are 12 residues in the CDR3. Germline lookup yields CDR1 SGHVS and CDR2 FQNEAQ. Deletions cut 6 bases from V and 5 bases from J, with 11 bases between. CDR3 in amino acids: CASRSGFDEQYF. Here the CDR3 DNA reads TGTGCCAGCAGATCGGGGTTCGACGAGCAGTACTTC.

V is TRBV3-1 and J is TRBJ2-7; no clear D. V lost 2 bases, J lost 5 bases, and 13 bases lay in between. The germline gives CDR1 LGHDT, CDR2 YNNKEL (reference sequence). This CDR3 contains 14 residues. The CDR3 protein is CASSQYVGTNEQYF. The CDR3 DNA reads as TGTGCCAGCAGCCAATACGTTGGTACAAACGAGCAGTACTTC.

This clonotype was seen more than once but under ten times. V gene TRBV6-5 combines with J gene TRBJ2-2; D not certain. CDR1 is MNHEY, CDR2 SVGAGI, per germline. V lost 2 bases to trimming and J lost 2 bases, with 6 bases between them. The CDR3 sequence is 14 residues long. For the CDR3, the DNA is TGTGCCAGCAGTTACGGACGAAACACCGGGGAGCTGTTTTTT. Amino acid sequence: CASSYGRNTGELFF.

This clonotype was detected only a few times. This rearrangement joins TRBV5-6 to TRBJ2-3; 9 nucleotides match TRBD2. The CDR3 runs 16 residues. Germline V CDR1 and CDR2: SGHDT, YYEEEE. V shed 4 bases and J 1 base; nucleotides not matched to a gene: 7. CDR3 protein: CASSLSGGWGTDTQYF. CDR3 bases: TGTGCCAGCAGCCTTAGCGGGGGATGGGGCACAGATACGCAGTATTTT. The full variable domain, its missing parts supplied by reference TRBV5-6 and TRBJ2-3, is DAGVTQSPTHLIKTRGQQVTLRCSPKSGHDTVSWYQQALGQGPQFIFQYYEEEERQRGNFPDRFSGHQFPNYSSELNVNALLLGDSALYLCASSLSGGWGTDTQYFGPGTRLTVL.

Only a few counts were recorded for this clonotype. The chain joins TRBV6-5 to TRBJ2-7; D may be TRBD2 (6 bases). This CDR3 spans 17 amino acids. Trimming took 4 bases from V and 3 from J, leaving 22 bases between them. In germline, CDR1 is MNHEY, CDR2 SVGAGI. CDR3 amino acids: CASSSYVRGRENYEQYF. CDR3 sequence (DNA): TGTGCCAGCAGTTCATATGTACGAGGACGGGAGAACTACGAGCAGTACTTC.

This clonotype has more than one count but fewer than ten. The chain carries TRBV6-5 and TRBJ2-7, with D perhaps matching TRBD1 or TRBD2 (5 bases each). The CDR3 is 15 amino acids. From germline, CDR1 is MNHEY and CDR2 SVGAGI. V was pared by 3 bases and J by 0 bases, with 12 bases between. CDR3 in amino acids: CASSYLAGTSYEQYF. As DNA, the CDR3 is TGTGCCAGCAGTTATCTGGCCGGGACCTCCTACGAGCAGTACTTC.

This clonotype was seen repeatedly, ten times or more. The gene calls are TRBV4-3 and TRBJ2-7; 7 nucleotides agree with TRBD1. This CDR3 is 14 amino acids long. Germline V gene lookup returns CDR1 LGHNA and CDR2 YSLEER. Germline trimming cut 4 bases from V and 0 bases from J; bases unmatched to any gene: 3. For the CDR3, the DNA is TGCGCCAGCAGCCCGGGACAGTTCTCCTACGAGCAGTACTTC. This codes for CASSPGQFSYEQYF.

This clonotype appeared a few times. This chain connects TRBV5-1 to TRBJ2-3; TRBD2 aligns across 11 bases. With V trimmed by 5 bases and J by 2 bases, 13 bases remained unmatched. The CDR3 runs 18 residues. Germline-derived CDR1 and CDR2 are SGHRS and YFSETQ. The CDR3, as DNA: TGCGCCAGCAGTGTGCCCGTGGCTAGCGGGGGGTACACAGATACGCAGTATTTT. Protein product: CASSVPVASGGYTDTQYF.